This paragraph covers one TCR beta chain sequence. Its antigen remains unknown. Runs used v3.0 of the immunoSEQ assay and were done at survey level. Sequencing of each sample targeted about 40,000-50,000 T-cell genomes. Libraries were prepared by immunoSEQ multiplex PCR; TCRdb keeps only in-frame clonotypes and omits some of them. The sample lists about 22,000 clones, 85% to 90% occurring once. Each donor had at least one pre-ART and at least two post-ART PBMC samples. The sample comes from a study of long-term antiretroviral therapy in people with HIV. General study points: Post-ART diversity increased but stayed below transplant donor controls. Clones expanded before ART dominated the repertoire at all time points.

The ends were cut back, 8 bases at V and 8 bases at J, with 18 bases in the middle. The CDR3 runs to 13 residues. Germline values: CDR1 MNHNY, CDR2 SVGAGI (reference sequence). The TCR originated in a woman aged 25 to 39 with HIV. The chain joins TRBV6-6 to TRBJ1-2, with D perhaps TRBD1 (6 bases). This specimen consisted of unsorted PBMCs, obtained 1.8 years before starting antiretroviral therapy. The CDR3 DNA reads TGTGCCAGCGTTAGGCACAGGGAGGTCGGCTACACCTTC. It translates to CASVRHREVGYTF.